Listed here are 21 T cell receptor beta chains from one sample, sequenced in a study of T cell repertoires in cytomegalovirus infection. From the reads, TCRdb called clonotypes with MiXCR, one entry per CDR3 protein. Found here are about 150,000 distinct CDR3 sequences, roughly a third of them singletons; the top ten hold around 50%. No antigen has been identified for these receptors. The sample here was CD8+ T cells from cultured PBMCs, taken from culture after CMV antigen stimulation. The receptors originated from a human donor in good health (CMV status not recorded). Some clones in this sample may be carry-over from other donors' samples.

This chain uses TRBV7-3 with TRBJ2-7, with a possible D match to TRBD1 (5 bases). The ends were cut back, 2 bases at V and 2 bases at J, with 16 bases in the middle. The CDR3 totals 16 residues. Germline assignment: CDR1 SGHTA and CDR2 FQGTGA. CDR3 coding DNA: TGTGCCAGCAGCTTACTACACGGGCAGGGCCCCTACGAGCAGTACTTC. Translating it yields CASSLLHGQGPYEQYF.

The chain couples TRBV27 to TRBJ2-1; 12 bases agree with TRBD2. V lost 2 bases and J lost 8; bases outside the gene matches: 1. The CDR3 is made up of 14 amino acids. The germline gives CDR1 MNHEY, CDR2 SMNVEV (reference sequence). CDR3 in DNA: TGTGCCAGCAGTTTACTAGCGGGGGGGGATGAGCAGTTCTTC. The encoded protein is CASSLLAGGDEQFF.

The chain uses TRBV27 and TRBJ2-7, with 9 bases fitting TRBD1. Germline loops: CDR1 MNHEY, CDR2 SMNVEV (reference sequence). The CDR3 is 13 residues long. The V and J ends lost 6 bases and 4 bases, in that order; junction bases with no gene match: 4. CDR3 region: CASSRDREYEQYF. CDR3 DNA sequence: TGTGCCAGCAGCAGGGACAGGGAGTACGAGCAGTACTTC.

The rearrangement joins TRBV27 to TRBJ2-2, with 8 bases that match TRBD2. CDR3 length equals 17 residues. Per germline, CDR1 MNHEY and CDR2 SMNVEV (reference sequence). V dropped 5 bases and J dropped 0; count of bases not matched to a gene: 8. CDR3 sequence: CASSPQILAANTGELFF. DNA for the CDR3: TGTGCCAGCAGTCCCCAGATACTAGCGGCGAACACCGGGGAGCTGTTTTTT.

The V gene is TRBV7-8, the J gene TRBJ2-7, with 7 bases aligning to TRBD1. J gave up 2 bases and V 2 bases, and 3 bases lay outside the gene matches. The CDR3 extends over 14 amino acids. Germline V gives CDR1 SGHVS, CDR2 FQNEAQ. The CDR3 loop reads CASSLYQGAYEQYF. The CDR3 region has the DNA TGTGCCAGCAGCTTATATCAGGGGGCCTACGAGCAGTACTTC.

This clonotype was counted between two and nine times. The chain uses TRBV19 and TRBJ1-1, with 10 bases aligning to TRBD1. The CDR3 sequence is 14 residues long. The trim removed 7 bases at V and 4 bases at J, leaving 6 bases unmatched. The germline V gene has CDR1 LNHDA and CDR2 SQIVND (reference sequence). The CDR3 region has the DNA TGTGCCAGTATGTGGAGGACAGGGGGCACTGAAGCTTTCTTT. Translated, it gives CASMWRTGGTEAFF.

CDR3 coding DNA: TGTGCCAGCAGTGAAGCGATTCCGGGACAGGGGATCTACGAGCAGTACTTC. This encodes CASSEAIPGQGIYEQYF. The J gene is TRBJ2-7, the V gene TRBV2, with 10 bases matching TRBD1. V trimming: 0 bases; J trimming: 3 bases; junction bases outside the gene matches: 8. CDR1 is SNHLY and CDR2 is FYNNEI in the germline V gene. The CDR3 totals 17 residues.

This clonotype was seen only a few times. The CDR3 protein is CASSLAWGGTYEQYF. CDR3 DNA sequence: TGTGCCAGCAGCTTAGCATGGGGCGGAACCTACGAGCAGTACTTC. This chain joins TRBV11-1 and TRBJ2-7; maybe TRBD1 (5 bases). CDR3 length: 15 amino acids. The germline CDR1 and CDR2 sequences are SGHAT and FQDESV (reference sequence). Trimming removed 0 bases from V and 2 bases from J, with 11 bases in between.

The rearrangement links TRBV28 to TRBJ1-4, with D possibly matching TRBD1 (6 bases). Germline lookup yields CDR1 MDHEN and CDR2 SYDVKM. The CDR3 loop spans 15 amino acids. Trimming stripped 3 bases from V and 1 base from J, with 9 bases between. The CDR3 DNA reads as TGTGCCAGCAGTTTGGACAGTTTAACTAATGAAAAACTGTTTTTT. This translates into CASSLDSLTNEKLFF.

The chain joins TRBV4-1 to TRBJ1-5, with D maybe TRBD1 (6 bases). V dropped 8 bases and J dropped 9 bases, with 20 bases sitting between them. This CDR3 is built from 14 residues. Germline V gene data show CDR1 as MGHRA and CDR2 as YSYEKL. The CDR3 loop is CASSRRAGVLPQHF. In DNA form, the CDR3 reads TGCGCCAGCTCCCGGCGGGCAGGGGTCCTGCCCCAGCATTTT.

The rearrangement links TRBV2 to TRBJ2-1; TRBD1 might be the D (6 bases). Trimming removed 6 bases from V and 6 bases from J, with 18 bases in between. The CDR3 extends over 15 amino acids. CDR1 and CDR2 (germline): SNHLY, FYNNEI. The CDR3 DNA reads as TGTGCCAGCAGCGAGACAGGTTTCCAGATCAATGAGCAGTTCTTC. Translation: CASSETGFQINEQFF.

This clonotype was observed a few times. The rearrangement links TRBV11-1 to TRBJ2-1; 8 positions agree with TRBD2. The germline CDR1 and CDR2 sequences are SGHAT and FQDESV (reference sequence). There are 12 residues in the CDR3. Trimming took 6 bases from V and 9 from J; bases not matched to a gene: 4. In DNA form, the CDR3 reads TGTGCCAGCAGTCGTAGCGGGGCTGAGCAGTTCTTC. Protein product: CASSRSGAEQFF.

V is TRBV18 and J is TRBJ1-6; TRBD1 aligns across 9 bases. The CDR3 totals 15 residues. Trimming cost V 6 bases and J 10 bases; bases outside gene matches: 10. Per germline, CDR1 KGHSH and CDR2 LQKENI. The chain's CDR3 is CASSLNRGRFSPLHF. CDR3 DNA sequence: TGTGCCAGCTCGCTCAACAGGGGGCGCTTCTCACCCCTCCACTTT.

This clonotype was seen just once. The V gene is TRBV19, the J gene TRBJ2-1, with D perhaps TRBD1 (6 bases). In germline, CDR1 is LNHDA, CDR2 SQIVND (reference sequence). The CDR3 consists of 11 residues. Here the CDR3 reads CSLDSYNEQFF. In nucleotides, the CDR3 is TGTAGTCTGGACAGCTACAATGAGCAGTTCTTC.

V and J are TRBV11-3 and TRBJ2-3, with a weak D call TRBD2 (5 bases). The germline V gene encodes CDR1 SGHNT and CDR2 YENEEA. The V and J ends lost 3 bases and 2 bases respectively, with 15 bases between them. The CDR3 is 16 residues long. CDR3 sequence reads: CASSFSGGEDTDTQYF. In DNA form, the CDR3 reads TGTGCCAGCAGCTTCTCAGGAGGAGAAGACACAGATACGCAGTATTTT. The whole variable domain, remainder taken from reference TRBV11-3 and TRBJ2-3, is EAGVVQSPRYKIIEKKQPVAFWCNPISGHNTLYWYLQNLGQGPELLIRYENEEAVDDSQLPKDRFSAERLKGVDSTLKIQPAELGDSAVYLCASSFSGGEDTDTQYFGPGTRLTVL.

There are many counts of this clonotype. This chain connects TRBV19 to TRBJ2-7; D gene unclear. In germline, CDR1 is LNHDA, CDR2 SQIVND (reference sequence). The CDR3 sequence is 11 residues long. Deletions cut 7 bases from V and 3 bases from J, with 7 bases between. This chain's CDR3 is CASTSDYEQYF. CDR3 nucleotide sequence: TGTGCCAGTACCTCAGACTACGAGCAGTACTTC.

The chain couples TRBV28 to TRBJ2-3; 10 positions match TRBD1. V shed 6 bases and J 4 bases; nucleotides not matched to a gene: 10. The CDR3 is 16 residues long. Germline V gene data show CDR1 as MDHEN and CDR2 as SYDVKM. The CDR3 here is CASRTSGTGDADTQYF. The DNA for the CDR3 is TGTGCCAGCAGGACCTCCGGGACAGGGGACGCAGATACGCAGTATTTT.

This chain links TRBV28 with TRBJ1-4; 12 nucleotides match TRBD1. V gave up 5 bases and J gave up 3 bases; unmatched junction bases: 10. The V gene's germline CDR1 is MDHEN and CDR2 SYDVKM. CDR3 length equals 18 residues. CDR3 amino acids: CASSPLWDRGPSNEKLFF. The DNA of the CDR3 is TGTGCCAGCAGTCCTCTCTGGGACAGGGGGCCATCTAATGAAAAACTGTTTTTT.

The chain employs TRBV7-4 and TRBJ2-3; tentatively, D is TRBD2 (7 bases). With 1 base removed from V and 1 base from J, the gap between germline ends came to 18 bases. The CDR3 is 18 residues long. Per germline, CDR1 SGHVT and CDR2 SQSDAQ. The CDR3 is CASSLESGGGEGTDTQYF. Written as DNA, the CDR3 is TGTGCCAGCAGCTTAGAGTCTGGCGGGGGCGAGGGCACAGATACGCAGTATTTT.

J is TRBJ1-4 and V is TRBV7-9; perhaps TRBD1 as D (5 bases). V dropped 7 bases and J dropped 0 bases, with 12 bases sitting between them. CDR1 and CDR2 from the germline V gene are SEHNR and FQNEAQ (reference sequence). CDR3 length: 15 amino acids. The CDR3 region is CASTSGGATNEKLFF. CDR3 in DNA: TGTGCCAGCACCTCTGGGGGGGCAACTAATGAAAAACTGTTTTTT.

This chain links TRBV7-2 with TRBJ2-3; no definite D call. In germline, CDR1 is SGHTA, CDR2 FQGNSA. The CDR3 extends over 15 amino acids. With 2 bases removed from V and 2 bases from J, the gap between germline ends came to 11 bases. CDR3 amino acids: CASSLPLGSTDTQYF. The CDR3, as DNA: TGTGCCAGCAGCTTACCCCTTGGATCCACAGATACGCAGTATTTT.